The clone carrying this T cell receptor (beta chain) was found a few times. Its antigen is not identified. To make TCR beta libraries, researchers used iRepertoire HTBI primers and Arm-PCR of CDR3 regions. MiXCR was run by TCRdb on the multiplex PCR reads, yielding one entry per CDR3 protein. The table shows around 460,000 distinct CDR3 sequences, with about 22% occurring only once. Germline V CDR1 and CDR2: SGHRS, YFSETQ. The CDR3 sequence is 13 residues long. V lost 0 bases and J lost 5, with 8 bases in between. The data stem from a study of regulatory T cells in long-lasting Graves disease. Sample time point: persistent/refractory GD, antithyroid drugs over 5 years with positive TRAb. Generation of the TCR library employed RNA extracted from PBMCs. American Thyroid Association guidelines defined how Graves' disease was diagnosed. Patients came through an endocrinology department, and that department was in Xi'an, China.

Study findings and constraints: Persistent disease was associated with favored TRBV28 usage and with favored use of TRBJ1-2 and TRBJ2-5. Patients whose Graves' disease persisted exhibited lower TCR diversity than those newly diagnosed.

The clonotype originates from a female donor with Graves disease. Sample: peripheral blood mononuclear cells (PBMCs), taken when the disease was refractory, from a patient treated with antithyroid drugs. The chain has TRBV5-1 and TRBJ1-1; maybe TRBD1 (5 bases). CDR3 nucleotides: TGCGCCAGCAGCTTGGATGGGGCTACTGAAGCTTTCTTT. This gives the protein CASSLDGATEAFF.